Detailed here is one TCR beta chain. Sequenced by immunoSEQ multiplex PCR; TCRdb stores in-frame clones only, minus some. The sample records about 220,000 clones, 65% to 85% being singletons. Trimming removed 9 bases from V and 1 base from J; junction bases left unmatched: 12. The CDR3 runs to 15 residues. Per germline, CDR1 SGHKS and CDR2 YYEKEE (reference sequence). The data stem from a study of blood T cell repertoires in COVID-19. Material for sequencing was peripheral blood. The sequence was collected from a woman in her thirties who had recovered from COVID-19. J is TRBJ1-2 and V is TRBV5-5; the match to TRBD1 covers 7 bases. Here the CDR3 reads CAKWGQRPHNYGYTF. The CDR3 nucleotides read TGTGCCAAATGGGGACAGAGACCTCATAACTATGGCTACACCTTC.